Below, 27 T cell receptor beta chains from the same sample are listed, as sequenced in a study of a mutant IDH1 vaccine in newly diagnosed glioma. The time point: week 23, last vaccination. Every single dose of the vaccine, 300 ug of mutant IDH1 20-mer peptide, came with topical imiquimod. TCRdb's table, derived via immunoSEQ multiplex PCR, lists solely in-frame clones and lacks some. Altogether approximately 57,000 clones are present, about 81% being singletons, with the ten largest covering roughly 8.1%. For these receptors, no antigen is known. The source was PBMCs, collected from a glioma patient whose treatment included an IDH1 peptide vaccine. These receptors were collected from a woman aged 40 to 50 with glioma. Some clones in this sample may be carry-over from other donors' samples.

V usage is TRBV18 and J usage is TRBJ1-4; D uncertain. The V and J ends lost 3 bases and 0 bases respectively, with 11 bases between them. Germline-derived CDR1 and CDR2 are KGHSH and LQKENI. The CDR3 sequence is 16 residues long. CDR3 in amino acids: CASSPGVNPTNEKLFF. The DNA of the CDR3 is TGTGCCAGCTCACCGGGCGTTAATCCAACTAATGAAAAACTGTTTTTT.

This clone has a single count. The gene calls are TRBV20-1 and TRBJ2-7; TRBD2 might be the D (5 bases). Germline CDR1 is DFQATT and CDR2 is SNEGSKA (reference sequence). The CDR3 totals 11 residues. V gave up 5 bases and J gave up 9 bases, with 14 bases separating them. CDR3 sequence reads: CSAGSPRRQYF. The CDR3, as DNA: TGCAGTGCTGGGAGTCCCCGGAGGCAGTACTTC.

The rearrangement links TRBV12-5 to TRBJ2-2, with TRBD1 matching 9 bases. CDR3 length equals 15 residues. V lost 6 bases and J lost 8; bases outside the gene matches: 10. The germline V gene has CDR1 LGHNT and CDR2 FRNRAP. The CDR3 region is CASGSGTGNTGELFF. The CDR3, as DNA: TGTGCTAGTGGCTCCGGGACAGGGAATACGGGGGAGCTGTTTTTT. The full variable domain, with the rest looked up from reference TRBV12-5 and TRBJ2-2, is DARVTQTPRHKVTEMGQEVTMRCQPILGHNTVFWYRQTMMQGLELLAYFRNRAPLDDSGMPKDRFSAEMPDATLATLKIQPSEPRDSAVYFCASGSGTGNTGELFFGEGSRLTVL.

The J gene is TRBJ1-2, the V gene TRBV30; D unclear. Trimming pared 3 bases from V and 4 bases from J, leaving 6 bases between. From germline, CDR1 is GTSNPN and CDR2 SVGIG (reference sequence). This CDR3 comprises 11 residues. The CDR3, as DNA: TGTGCCTGGAGCGCCGGCTATGGCTACACCTTC. It encodes CAWSAGYGYTF.

The CDR3 protein is CAWSILSGNTIYF. CDR3 coding DNA: TGTGCCTGGAGTATCCTCTCTGGAAACACCATATATTTT. This chain connects TRBV30 to TRBJ1-3; D call uncertain. The V gene's germline CDR1 is GTSNPN and CDR2 SVGIG (reference sequence). The ends were cut back, 2 bases at V and 0 bases at J, with 5 bases in the middle. This CDR3 has 13 residues.

CDR3 bases: TGTGCCAGCAGCTCACCCATGTATGACCAAGAGACCCAGTACTTC. Translated, it gives CASSSPMYDQETQYF. The chain links TRBV7-6 to TRBJ2-5; D unresolved. The CDR3 length is 15 residues. With 4 bases removed from V and 0 bases from J, the gap between germline ends came to 12 bases. The germline V gene encodes CDR1 SGHVS and CDR2 FNYEAQ.

The rearrangement uses TRBV18 and TRBJ2-7, with D tentatively TRBD1 (5 bases). The germline V gene encodes CDR1 KGHSH and CDR2 LQKENI. Trimming left V 3 bases short and J 3 bases short, with 9 bases between. The CDR3 runs 13 residues. The CDR3 nucleotides read TGTGCCAGCTCACCGGTGGGGCTCTACGAGCAGTACTTC. Protein product: CASSPVGLYEQYF.

V and J are TRBV7-9 and TRBJ1-2; no definite D call. CDR3 length: 14 amino acids. Trimming pared 2 bases from V and 2 bases from J, leaving 9 bases between. CDR1 is SEHNR, CDR2 FQNEAQ, per germline (reference sequence). The CDR3 protein is CASSLTPGNYGYTF. The CDR3 DNA is TGTGCCAGCAGCTTAACACCAGGCAACTATGGCTACACCTTC.

This chain joins TRBV5-1 and TRBJ2-5, with D maybe TRBD2 (7 bases). CDR3 length equals 15 residues. V dropped 0 bases and J dropped 4 bases, with 13 bases sitting between them. Germline-derived CDR1 and CDR2 are SGHRS and YFSETQ. The DNA for the CDR3 is TGCGCCAGCAGCTTGGAGGGGGGGGGCAGAGAGACCCAGTACTTC. This translates into CASSLEGGGRETQYF. Complete variable domain (other parts from reference TRBV5-1 and TRBJ2-5): KAGVTQTPRYLIKTRGQQVTLSCSPISGHRSVSWYQQTPGQGLQFLFEYFSETQRNKGNFPGRFSGRQFSNSRSEMNVSTLELGDSALYLCASSLEGGGRETQYFGPGTRLLVL.

The chain has TRBV15 and TRBJ1-2, with D perhaps matching TRBD1 (5 bases). Germline assignment: CDR1 LNHNV and CDR2 YYDKDF (reference sequence). The CDR3 consists of 14 residues. V was clipped by 6 bases and J by 8 bases, with 19 bases between them. CDR3 sequence (DNA): TGTGCCACCAGGCAAGGACAACGCCCCGGGGGCTACACCTTC. This codes for CATRQGQRPGGYTF.

CDR3 sequence: CASSQGKGGGNEKLFF. The DNA of the CDR3 is TGTGCCAGCAGCCAAGGCAAGGGAGGGGGTAATGAAAAACTGTTTTTT. This sequence joins TRBV4-2 and TRBJ1-4, with D possibly TRBD1 on 6 matching bases. V lost 1 base, J lost 4 bases, and 13 bases lay in between. The CDR3 sequence is 16 residues long. Germline assignment: CDR1 LGHNA and CDR2 YNFKEQ.

The chain links TRBV9 to TRBJ1-2, with D possibly TRBD1 on 6 matching bases. This CDR3 has 16 residues. Germline lookup yields CDR1 SGDLS and CDR2 YYNGEE. Trimming took 1 base from V and 2 from J, leaving 15 bases between them. The CDR3 is CASSVSTRGPNYGYTF. The DNA for the CDR3 is TGTGCCAGCAGCGTATCGACCAGGGGTCCGAACTATGGCTACACCTTC.

The table lists this clone with a few counts. The chain joins TRBV2 to TRBJ1-5; the D gene is possibly TRBD1 (5 bases). The germline V gene has CDR1 SNHLY and CDR2 FYNNEI. The CDR3 is 14 amino acids. The V end lost 0 bases, the J end lost 9 bases, and 12 bases lay between the germline ends. The CDR3 nucleotides are TGTGCCAGCAGTGAAGCGCAGGGTATCCTGCCCCAGCATTTT. Translation gives CASSEAQGILPQHF.

The rearrangement joins TRBV5-6 to TRBJ2-1; D remains ambiguous. The V end was cut by 0 bases, the J end by 9 bases, with 10 bases between. The CDR3 runs 13 residues. The V gene's germline CDR1 is SGHDT and CDR2 YYEEEE. The CDR3 DNA follows: TGTGCCAGCAGCTTGGTGGTCGTGGGTGAGCAGTTCTTC. Its protein is CASSLVVVGEQFF.

The V and J genes are TRBV30 and TRBJ2-2; 11 bases agree with TRBD1. The CDR3 runs 17 residues. With V trimmed by 3 bases and J by 5 bases, 11 bases remained unmatched. In germline, CDR1 is GTSNPN, CDR2 SVGIG (reference sequence). CDR3 residues: CAWSIKSDRGRTGELFF. The CDR3 region has the DNA TGTGCCTGGAGCATAAAGTCGGACAGGGGGCGAACCGGGGAGCTGTTTTTT.

The V gene is TRBV10-2, the J gene TRBJ2-1; possible D gene TRBD2, 5 bases. Germline CDR1 and CDR2: WSHSY and SAAADI. The CDR3 contains 11 residues. V lost 8 bases and J lost 8, with 10 bases in between. CDR3 nucleotides: TGCGCCAGCCGATCGGGGTATGAGCAGTTCTTC. As protein: CASRSGYEQFF.

The CDR3: CASSRTTPRYNEQFF. The CDR3 DNA follows: TGCGCCAGCAGCCGGACTACTCCCCGGTACAATGAGCAGTTCTTC. This rearrangement joins TRBV5-1 to TRBJ2-1; a weak D match, TRBD2 (6 bases). The length of the CDR3 is 15 residues. Germline CDR1 SGHRS, CDR2 YFSETQ. V was clipped by 4 bases and J by 4 bases, with 15 bases between them. The complete variable domain, with remaining parts taken from reference TRBV5-1 and TRBJ2-1, reads KAGVTQTPRYLIKTRGQQVTLSCSPISGHRSVSWYQQTPGQGLQFLFEYFSETQRNKGNFPGRFSGRQFSNSRSEMNVSTLELGDSALYLCASSRTTPRYNEQFFGPGTRLTVL.

The chain joins TRBV2 to TRBJ1-6, with 10 bases that match TRBD1. Germline assignment: CDR1 SNHLY and CDR2 FYNNEI. This CDR3 is 14 amino acids long. J was trimmed by 7 bases and V by 11 bases; bases with no gene match: 8. The CDR3: CAGIRDRGNSPLHF. The CDR3 region has the DNA TGTGCCGGCATCCGGGACAGGGGCAATTCACCCCTCCACTTT.

This clone was seen a handful of times. This chain joins TRBV2 and TRBJ1-1, with TRBD1 matching 11 bases. Germline V gene data show CDR1 as SNHLY and CDR2 as FYNNEI. V was clipped by 8 bases and J by 2 bases; unmatched bases: 10. The CDR3 length is 16 residues. As DNA, the CDR3 is TGTGCCAGCTACGCAAGGACAGGGGGCTTTAACACTGAAGCTTTCTTT. It translates to CASYARTGGFNTEAFF.

The chain couples TRBV6-5 to TRBJ2-2; D might be TRBD1 or TRBD2, each matching 5 bases. The CDR3 is 16 amino acids. Germline CDR1 and CDR2: MNHEY and SVGAGI. V gave up 2 bases and J gave up 1 base, with 11 bases separating them. The CDR3 spells CASSYQGEGNTGELFF. DNA for the CDR3: TGTGCCAGCAGTTACCAGGGAGAAGGGAACACCGGGGAGCTGTTTTTT.

V gene TRBV4-1 combines with J gene TRBJ1-4; no firm D call. CDR3 length equals 16 residues. Germline V gives CDR1 MGHRA, CDR2 YSYEKL. Trimming removed 0 bases at V and 8 bases at J, with 16 bases between. CDR3 protein: CASSQDDGVIAEKLFF. The CDR3 nucleotides read TGCGCCAGCAGCCAAGATGATGGCGTGATAGCCGAAAAACTGTTTTTT.

The gene calls are TRBV12-5 and TRBJ1-1; possibly TRBD1 for D (5 bases). CDR1 and CDR2 from the germline V gene are LGHNT and FRNRAP. Trimming shortened V by 5 bases and J by 4 bases, and 14 bases separated the two germline ends. This CDR3 contains 14 residues. CDR3 sequence: CASGPPGGVTEAFF. The CDR3 DNA reads as TGTGCTAGTGGTCCCCCGGGGGGGGTCACTGAAGCTTTCTTT.

The chain combines TRBV5-5 with TRBJ1-3; 8 positions agree with TRBD1. The V and J ends lost 4 bases and 4 bases, in that order; junction bases with no gene match: 10. The CDR3 runs to 16 residues. CDR1 and CDR2 from the germline V gene are SGHKS and YYEKEE (reference sequence). CDR3 loop: CASSGTAGTGGNTIYF. CDR3 sequence (DNA): TGTGCCAGCAGCGGAACGGCCGGGACAGGCGGAAACACCATATATTTT.

The chain recombines TRBV7-6 with TRBJ1-1; TRBD1 aligns across 7 bases. Looked up from germline, CDR1 is SGHVS and CDR2 is FNYEAQ. Trimming cost V 5 bases and J 1 base; bases outside gene matches: 7. The CDR3 runs 15 residues. CDR3: CASSTGYRGNTEAFF. In nucleotides, the CDR3 is TGTGCCAGCAGCACAGGGTACAGGGGGAACACTGAAGCTTTCTTT.

The rearrangement joins TRBV19 to TRBJ1-5; possible D gene TRBD1, 5 bases. V shed 2 bases and J shed 7 bases, with 12 bases lying between them. Germline assignment: CDR1 LNHDA and CDR2 SQIVND (reference sequence). The CDR3 length is 14 residues. Written as DNA, the CDR3 is TGTGCCAGTAGTATATGGGGCGGAGGACAGCCCCAGCATTTT. It specifies CASSIWGGGQPQHF. The full variable domain, its missing parts supplied by reference TRBV19 and TRBJ1-5, is DGGITQSPKYLFRKEGQNVTLSCEQNLNHDAMYWYRQDPGQGLRLIYYSQIVNDFQKGDIAEGYSVSREKKESFPLTVTSAQKNPTAFYLCASSIWGGGQPQHFGDGTRLSIL.

This clone has a count of ten or more. The genes are TRBV7-9 and TRBJ1-1; tentatively, D is TRBD1 (6 bases). The CDR3 spans 13 residues. V was trimmed by 0 bases and J by 12 bases, leaving 14 bases between them. Germline CDR1 SEHNR, CDR2 FQNEAQ (reference sequence). The CDR3 nucleotides read TGTGCCAGCAGCTTAGCCAACGGGGGCCAAACTTTCTTT. Amino acids: CASSLANGGQTFF.

This chain connects TRBV5-1 to TRBJ1-4; possibly TRBD1 for D (5 bases). With 7 bases removed from V and 13 bases from J, the gap between germline ends came to 11 bases. The germline gives CDR1 SGHRS, CDR2 YFSETQ. This CDR3 is 10 amino acids long. The CDR3 protein is CASGNTGLFF. CDR3 sequence (DNA): TGCGCCAGCGGTAATACAGGACTGTTTTTT. Together with reference TRBV5-1 and TRBJ1-4, the CDR3 gives the full variable domain: KAGVTQTPRYLIKTRGQQVTLSCSPISGHRSVSWYQQTPGQGLQFLFEYFSETQRNKGNFPGRFSGRQFSNSRSEMNVSTLELGDSALYLCASGNTGLFFGSGTQLSVL.